This TCR beta chain was sequenced for a study of cytotoxic CD8 clonotypes in ibrutinib-treated CLL. Whole-study context: Enrolment comprised approximately 10 relapsed/refractory and about 16 treatment-naive patients; 17 to 18 were IGHV unmutated.

Clones were read by immunoSEQ multiplex PCR, and TCRdb kept only the in-frame ones, dropping some. The sample gives tens of thousands of clones, 49% of which show up once; approximately 19% is in the top ten. To note about this clone: The antigen is undetermined.

Findings of the study overall: At progression, clonality fell back toward baseline after rising at ibrutinib response.

This CDR3 region has 13 residues. The germline V gene has CDR1 MRHNA and CDR2 SNTAGT. The junction had 6 bases not matched to a gene; V was cut back by 5 bases and J by 7 bases. The sample in question was PBMCs, obtained before ibrutinib treatment. This sequence was found in a human donor with chronic lymphocytic leukemia. The chain combines TRBV6-4 with TRBJ1-1; 8 bases fit TRBD1. CDR3 sequence reads: CASSLDGQGEAFF. CDR3 in DNA: TGTGCCAGCAGTCTCGACGGACAGGGTGAAGCTTTCTTT.